The rows below give T cell receptor beta chains drawn from one sample of a study of T cells in Graves' hyperthyroidism and ophthalmopathy. TCRdb fed the multiplex PCR reads into MiXCR, producing one record per CDR3 protein. The data show 550,000 to 700,000 distinct CDR3 sequences, more than 45% seen once. The sequencing sample was made of peripheral blood or thyroid tissue (not recorded which). The receptors originated from an adult woman with Graves' disease, either hyperthyroidism or ophthalmopathy (not recorded which). The CDR3 runs from the conserved cysteine through the conserved F or W. Fields, in order: CDR3 DNA, CDR3 protein, clone size, D gene, V gene, J gene. A D gene is named only where the DNA matches it firmly. Clone sizes are given selectively: once, few, many, or a class where the clone is expanded.

DNA: TGTGCCAGCAGCTTAGGACAGGGGCCTGGCCCCCAGCATTTT
CDR3: CASSLGQGPGPQHF
size: many
D: TRBD1
V: TRBV7-8
J: TRBJ1-5

DNA: TGCGCCAGCAGCTTCGAGGGCGCCGACGGTCGTGAAGCTTTCTTT
CDR3: CASSFEGADGREAFF
size: many
D: NA
V: TRBV5-1
J: TRBJ1-1

DNA: TGCGCCAGCAGTGAGACAGGGTACGATGGCTACACCTTC
CDR3: CASSETGYDGYTF
size: few
D: NA
V: TRBV10-2
J: TRBJ1-2

DNA: TGTGCCAGCAGCTTGGTGGGGGGCGCGAGCTATGGCTACACCTTC
CDR3: CASSLVGGASYGYTF
size: many
D: NA
V: TRBV5-5
J: TRBJ1-2

DNA: TGTGCCACCAGTGATGGGGACACTGAAGCTTTCTTT
CDR3: CATSDGDTEAFF
size: NA
D: NA
V: TRBV24-1
J: TRBJ1-1

DNA: TGTGCCATCAGTGAGTCGATAACTGGGGTTGGCAATCAGCCCCAGCATTTT
CDR3: CAISESITGVGNQPQHF
size: NA
D: NA
V: TRBV10-3
J: TRBJ1-5

DNA: TGTACCAGCAGAGAAGGACAGGGGTTATACGAGCAGTACTTC
CDR3: CTSREGQGLYEQYF
size: NA
D: TRBD1
V: TRBV5-5
J: TRBJ2-7

DNA: TGCAGTGCGTGGGACAGGATAGGATATTTT
CDR3: CSAWDRIGYF
size: NA
D: TRBD1
V: TRBV20-1
J: TRBJ1-3

DNA: TGTGCCGGCTTGACTAGCGGGGGCTACGAGCAGTACTTC
CDR3: CAGLTSGGYEQYF
size: NA
D: TRBD2
V: TRBV2
J: TRBJ2-7

DNA: TGCGCCAGCAGCTTGGCCGGCCCCTACGAGCAGTACTTC
CDR3: CASSLAGPYEQYF
size: many
D: NA
V: TRBV5-1
J: TRBJ2-7

DNA: TGCAGCTTAGGAAACTATGGCTACACCTTC
CDR3: CSLGNYGYTF
size: NA
D: NA
V: TRBV29-1
J: TRBJ1-2

DNA: TGCGCCAGCAGCCCGCGGGGCGGGAGAGACGAGCAGTACTTC
CDR3: CASSPRGGRDEQYF
size: once
D: TRBD2
V: TRBV5-1
J: TRBJ2-7

DNA: TGTGCCAGTAGTATACAGGGCCACACTGAAGCTTTCTTT
CDR3: CASSIQGHTEAFF
size: once
D: NA
V: TRBV19
J: TRBJ1-1

DNA: TGTGCCAGCAGTCCGCCGGGACTGGAAGGCTACACCTTC
CDR3: CASSPPGLEGYTF
size: NA
D: NA
V: TRBV6-6
J: TRBJ1-2

DNA: TGTGCCATCGATACAGGGGAAATGGATGAGCAGTTCTTC
CDR3: CAIDTGEMDEQFF
size: few
D: TRBD1
V: TRBV7-9
J: TRBJ2-1

DNA: TGTGCCAGCAGCTTAGCTAAGGGGTCCTACGAGCAGTACTTC
CDR3: CASSLAKGSYEQYF
size: NA
D: NA
V: TRBV7-2
J: TRBJ2-7

DNA: TGTGCCAGCAGTGGAAAGTCCGGGGGCCATCAGCCCCAGCATTTT
CDR3: CASSGKSGGHQPQHF
size: NA
D: NA
V: TRBV25-1
J: TRBJ1-5

DNA: TGCGCCAGCAGCCTCCTCTGGGCGACCGGGGAGCTGTTTTTT
CDR3: CASSLLWATGELFF
size: few
D: NA
V: TRBV4-1
J: TRBJ2-2

DNA: TGCAGTGCTAGAGATCTCAGGACAGGGGGCGCGCCCCTCCACTTT
CDR3: CSARDLRTGGAPLHF
size: NA
D: TRBD1
V: TRBV20-1
J: TRBJ1-6

DNA: TGTGCCAGCAGGCCGGACAGCGGTCAAGAGACCCAGTACTTC
CDR3: CASRPDSGQETQYF
size: many
D: NA
V: TRBV12-3/TRBV12-4
J: TRBJ2-5

DNA: TGTGCCAGTAGTGGCGTAGCGGGAGCTGGGGCCAACGTCCTGACTTTC
CDR3: CASSGVAGAGANVLTF
size: NA
D: TRBD2
V: TRBV19
J: TRBJ2-6

DNA: TGCGCCAGCAGCCCTTCAACAATACGGGGCGAGCAGTACTTC
CDR3: CASSPSTIRGEQYF
size: many
D: NA
V: TRBV4-1
J: TRBJ2-7

DNA: TGTGCCAGCAGTCCCATTGGGGGACCCGGCTCACCCCTCCACTTT
CDR3: CASSPIGGPGSPLHF
size: few
D: NA
V: TRBV27
J: TRBJ1-6

DNA: TGTGCCAGCAGCTCGTTTAGCGGGAGGGCCTCCGGGGAGCTGTTTTTT
CDR3: CASSSFSGRASGELFF
size: NA
D: TRBD2
V: TRBV11-2
J: TRBJ2-2

DNA: TGCGCCAGCAGCCAGTACATGAACACTGAAGCTTTCTTT
CDR3: CASSQYMNTEAFF
size: few
D: NA
V: TRBV4-1
J: TRBJ1-1

DNA: TGTGCCAGCAGCGTAGGGAGGATGAATTCACCCCTCCACTTT
CDR3: CASSVGRMNSPLHF
size: NA
D: NA
V: TRBV9
J: TRBJ1-6

DNA: TGCAGCGTTCCTACATTTAACTATGGCTACACCTTC
CDR3: CSVPTFNYGYTF
size: many
D: NA
V: TRBV29-1
J: TRBJ1-2

DNA: TGTGCCAGCAAAGCGAGTACTAGCGATTACAATGAGCAGTTCTTC
CDR3: CASKASTSDYNEQFF
size: NA
D: TRBD2
V: TRBV2
J: TRBJ2-1

DNA: TGTGCCAGCAGCTTGGGACAGGGGGCGGAAACTGAAGCTTTCTTT
CDR3: CASSLGQGAETEAFF
size: few
D: TRBD1
V: TRBV3-1
J: TRBJ1-1

DNA: TGTGCCAGGTCGGGGGGCGGACCAGGAACGGATGAAAAACTGTTTTTT
CDR3: CARSGGGPGTDEKLFF
size: NA
D: NA
V: TRBV2
J: TRBJ1-4

DNA: TGTGCCAGCAGCTTCCGACGCCTGGAGAGTTCACCCCTCCACTTT
CDR3: CASSFRRLESSPLHF
size: many
D: NA
V: TRBV7-2
J: TRBJ1-6

DNA: TGTGCCAGCAGTTACTCGAAATTCTCTGCAGGGGGGGACACCATATATTTT
CDR3: CASSYSKFSAGGDTIYF
size: once
D: TRBD1
V: TRBV2
J: TRBJ1-3

DNA: TGCAGCGTTGAAGATCCGGGTGGTAATGAAAAACTGTTTTTT
CDR3: CSVEDPGGNEKLFF
size: NA
D: NA
V: TRBV29-1
J: TRBJ1-4

DNA: TGTGCCACCAGCAGCGGATCCCGGGACGGGTCCTACGAGCAGTACTTC
CDR3: CATSSGSRDGSYEQYF
size: many
D: NA
V: TRBV15
J: TRBJ2-7

DNA: TGTGCCAGCAGCTCAAGTCCCGGGACAGGGCGAGGAAACACCGGGGAGCTGTTTTTT
CDR3: CASSSSPGTGRGNTGELFF
size: many
D: TRBD1
V: TRBV7-9
J: TRBJ2-2

DNA: TGTGCCAGTAGTATGCAGGGAACTCTCAGTGAAGCTTTCTTT
CDR3: CASSMQGTLSEAFF
size: many
D: NA
V: TRBV19
J: TRBJ1-1

DNA: TGTGCCAGCAGCCGCGGGGGCCTGGGTGGCTACACCTTC
CDR3: CASSRGGLGGYTF
size: NA
D: NA
V: TRBV7-6
J: TRBJ1-2

DNA: TGCGCCAGCAGCCAAGAGCCAGGCCCTTCCTACGAGCAGTACTTC
CDR3: CASSQEPGPSYEQYF
size: NA
D: NA
V: TRBV4-1
J: TRBJ2-7

DNA: TGTGCCAGCAGTAATGGTGGCCGGGACAGGGTCTACGAGCAGTACTTC
CDR3: CASSNGGRDRVYEQYF
size: few
D: TRBD1
V: TRBV28
J: TRBJ2-7

DNA: TGCGCCAGCAGCCAAGGGGCAGGGCGTTCAGGGTCACCCCTCCACTTT
CDR3: CASSQGAGRSGSPLHF
size: few
D: NA
V: TRBV7-9
J: TRBJ1-6

DNA: TGTGCTAGCAGCCGCACCGGGAGGGCCGGCACCGGGGAGCTGTTTTTT
CDR3: CASSRTGRAGTGELFF
size: many
D: TRBD2
V: TRBV7-7
J: TRBJ2-2

DNA: TGTGCCGCCCAAATGGGGGGTTTCAATCAGCCCCAGCATTTT
CDR3: CAAQMGGFNQPQHF
size: NA
D: NA
V: TRBV28
J: TRBJ1-5

DNA: TGTGCCAGTAGTATGAACGGGGAAGTCCTCCACTTT
CDR3: CASSMNGEVLHF
size: NA
D: NA
V: TRBV19
J: TRBJ1-6

DNA: TGTGCCACCCGTCCGGTTGCAGCGAACACTGAAGCTTTCTTT
CDR3: CATRPVAANTEAFF
size: NA
D: NA
V: TRBV9
J: TRBJ1-1

DNA: TGTGCCAGCAGCTTTGGATCCCAAGAGACCCAGTACTTC
CDR3: CASSFGSQETQYF
size: many
D: NA
V: TRBV11-2
J: TRBJ2-5

DNA: TGTGCCATCAGTGCTAATTCACCCCTCCACTTT
CDR3: CAISANSPLHF
size: few
D: NA
V: TRBV10-3
J: TRBJ1-6

DNA: TGCGCCAGCAGCTTCGTTCTGACTTTC
CDR3: CASSFVLTF
size: NA
D: NA
V: TRBV5-1
J: TRBJ2-6

DNA: TGTGCCAGCAGCGACGGGGGGGTCGCTGGGGCCAACGTCCTGACTTTC
CDR3: CASSDGGVAGANVLTF
size: NA
D: TRBD2
V: TRBV11-2
J: TRBJ2-6

DNA: TGTGCCACCAGTGACCGGGACAGGGGTCGATGGGCCCAGTACTTC
CDR3: CATSDRDRGRWAQYF
size: NA
D: TRBD1
V: TRBV24-1
J: TRBJ2-5

DNA: TGCAGCGTTGGTGGGGCGGCCGACACTCAGTACTTC
CDR3: CSVGGAADTQYF
size: NA
D: NA
V: TRBV29-1
J: TRBJ2-7

DNA: TGTGCCAGCAGCGTAGGGTCGGGGCAGAACTATGGCTACACCTTC
CDR3: CASSVGSGQNYGYTF
size: few
D: NA
V: TRBV9
J: TRBJ1-2

DNA: TGTGCCAGCAAGGAACACTCATTTCTCAATCAGCCCCAGCATTTT
CDR3: CASKEHSFLNQPQHF
size: many
D: NA
V: TRBV6-2/TRBV6-3
J: TRBJ1-5

DNA: TGTGCCAGCAGTGATTGGGGGACTAGCGGGAGCTACGAGCAGTACTTC
CDR3: CASSDWGTSGSYEQYF
size: many
D: TRBD2
V: TRBV2
J: TRBJ2-7